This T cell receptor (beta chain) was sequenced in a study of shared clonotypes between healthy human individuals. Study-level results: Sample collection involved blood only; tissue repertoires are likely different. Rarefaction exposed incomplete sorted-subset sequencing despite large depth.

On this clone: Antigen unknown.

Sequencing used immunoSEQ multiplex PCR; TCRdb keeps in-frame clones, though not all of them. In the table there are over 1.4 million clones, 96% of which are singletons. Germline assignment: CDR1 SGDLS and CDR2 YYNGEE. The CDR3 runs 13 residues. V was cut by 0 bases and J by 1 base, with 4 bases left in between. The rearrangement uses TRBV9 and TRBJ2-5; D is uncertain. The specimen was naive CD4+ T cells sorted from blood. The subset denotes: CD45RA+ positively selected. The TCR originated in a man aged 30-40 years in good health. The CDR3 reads CASSVDAQETQYF. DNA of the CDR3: TGTGCCAGCAGCGTAGATGCCCAAGAGACCCAGTACTTC.